The sequence of this TCR beta chain was determined in a study of blood T cell repertoires in COVID-19. Study-wide background: Sites across the United States, Italy and Spain contributed samples from acute and convalescent COVID-19. PBMCs, B-cell-depleted T cells, or T cells provided the cDNA or gDNA that made up the material.

In the authors' workflow: Reference gene primer amplification gave nucleated cell count estimates. TCRdb's copy holds only in-frame clones and misses some; the assay was immunoSEQ multiplex PCR. That table supplies the V and J calls and clone size; D and trimming were determined from the DNA. The table has about 220,000 clones, about 78% seen once. The CDR3 is made up of 15 amino acids. The ends lost 1 base at V and 7 bases at J; junction bases unmatched: 6. Germline-derived CDR1 and CDR2 are SGHAT and FQNNGV. V is TRBV11-2 and J is TRBJ2-3, with TRBD2 matching 9 bases. Material for sequencing was peripheral blood. The sequence came from a woman between 70 and 85 years old with acute or convalescent COVID-19. CDR3 residues: CASSLVGSGGNTQYF. In DNA form, the CDR3 reads TGTGCCAGCAGCTTAGTTGGTAGCGGGGGCAATACGCAGTATTTT.